This T cell receptor beta chain stems from a study of CD8 T cells in ankylosing spondylitis. This clonotype was counted at least ten times. The target antigen is unknown. Trimming cost V 3 bases and J 1 base, with 8 bases left between them. The CDR3 runs 14 residues. Germline V gene lookup returns CDR1 SGHRS and CDR2 YFSETQ. Via MiXCR, TCRdb re-called the 5' RACE reads, giving one row per CDR3 protein. The sample holds some 220,000 distinct CDR3 sequences, less than 9.5% seen once. General study points: Typical of ankylosing spondylitis blood, it appeared, was a TCR beta motif of about eight highly homologous variants. Prior literature has documented some motif variants in synovial fluid and blood from reactive arthritis. Clones linked to disease were reported to show significant enrichment in matched ankylosing spondylitis synovial fluid. Those disease-linked clones were CD8+; they were also relatively rare in peripheral blood.

Sequenced: blood, either unsorted or a sorted T cell fraction (not recorded which). The rearrangement uses TRBV5-1 and TRBJ2-1; D may be TRBD1 (5 bases). The sequence derives from a female donor with ankylosing spondylitis or in good health (not recorded which). The DNA for the CDR3 is TGCGCCAGCAGCTCGACAGCGTCCTACAATGAGCAGTTCTTC. The encoded protein is CASSSTASYNEQFF.